This T cell receptor (beta chain) was documented in a study of liver allograft versus peripheral blood T cells. Background on the study: The authors compared T cell receptor repertoires in transplanted livers with those in the peripheral blood of recipients.

TCRdb reprocessed the reads with MiXCR, giving one entry per CDR3 protein. This sample has approximately 9,000 distinct CDR3 sequences; about a fifth occur once, and the top ten carry approximately 1.1%. Trimming cost V 2 bases and J 6 bases, with 14 bases left between them. The germline CDR1 and CDR2 sequences are SGHTA and FQGTGA. This CDR3 comprises 15 residues. This clonotype was picked up a small number of times. The chain uses TRBV7-3 and TRBJ2-1, with a possible D match to TRBD2 (7 bases). The source is a human patient who had a liver transplant. These T cells may partly come from the graft donor. For the CDR3, the DNA is TGTGCCAGCAGCTTATGGGGGGGGCCGGGCAATGAGCAGTTCTTC. Protein: CASSLWGGPGNEQFF.